The next 22 T cell receptor beta chains were all read from a single sample in a study of blood T cell repertoires in COVID-19. Generated by immunoSEQ multiplex PCR, the TCRdb table keeps only in-frame clones and is missing some. The table lists about 220,000 clones, 75% to 85% of them singletons, with about 4.8% in the top ten. Sample: peripheral blood. These receptors were obtained from a woman between 65 and 79 years old with acute or convalescent COVID-19.

The chain couples TRBV6-5 to TRBJ1-2, with 10 bases identical to TRBD1. The CDR3 sequence is 14 residues long. V lost 6 bases and J lost 8; bases outside the gene matches: 9. Germline V lookup: CDR1 MNHEY, CDR2 SVGAGI. The DNA of the CDR3 is TGTGCCAGCAGCCTAGAGGACAGGGGGGAAGGCTACACCTTC. It encodes CASSLEDRGEGYTF.

The rearrangement joins TRBV2 to TRBJ2-5; TRBD2 is a possible D gene (7 bases). V shed 5 bases and J shed 0 bases, with 13 bases lying between them. The CDR3 is 15 amino acids. The germline gives CDR1 SNHLY, CDR2 FYNNEI. CDR3 amino acids: CASSILGGHQETQYF. The CDR3 DNA reads as TGTGCCAGCAGTATCCTCGGGGGGCACCAAGAGACCCAGTACTTC.

This chain joins TRBV18 and TRBJ1-1, with a weak D call TRBD1 (6 bases). CDR3 length equals 15 residues. CDR1 and CDR2 from the germline V gene are KGHSH and LQKENI. Deletions cut 3 bases from V and 0 bases from J, with 11 bases between. CDR3 bases: TGTGCCAGCTCACCCGAACAGGGCCTGAACACTGAAGCTTTCTTT. Translating it yields CASSPEQGLNTEAFF.

The chain couples TRBV6-6 to TRBJ2-7; 9 nucleotides match TRBD2. V shed 4 bases, J shed 1 base, and the junction held 5 bases outside the gene matches. The germline V gene has CDR1 MNHNY and CDR2 SVGAGI (reference sequence). This CDR3 has 15 residues. CDR3 in DNA: TGTGCCAGCAGTTTCGAGCGGGGGGCTTCCTACGAGCAGTACTTC. Its protein is CASSFERGASYEQYF.

The chain is built from TRBV18 and TRBJ1-5; TRBD1 matches at 7 bases. With 3 bases clipped from V and 7 bases from J, the junction kept 6 bases outside the gene matches. The germline V gene has CDR1 KGHSH and CDR2 LQKENI. CDR3 length: 14 amino acids. As DNA, the CDR3 is TGTGCCAGCTCACCGTCAGGGGGAAGACAGCCCCAGCATTTT. Its translation: CASSPSGGRQPQHF.

The V gene is TRBV20-1, the J gene TRBJ1-1; TRBD1 might be the D (6 bases). The CDR3 is made up of 11 amino acids. The V gene's germline CDR1 is DFQATT and CDR2 SNEGSKA (reference sequence). V lost 6 bases to trimming and J lost 8 bases, with 13 bases between them. CDR3 DNA sequence: TGCAGTGCCCACAGGGATAGGGAAGCTTTCTTT. Translated: CSAHRDREAFF.

The chain carries TRBV2 and TRBJ2-2; 9 nucleotides agree with TRBD1. CDR3 size: 13 residues. V lost 6 bases, J lost 6 bases, and 2 bases stayed unmatched. Germline values: CDR1 SNHLY, CDR2 FYNNEI. CDR3 amino acids: CASRQGAPGELFF. Here the CDR3 DNA reads TGTGCCAGCAGACAGGGGGCTCCCGGGGAGCTGTTTTTT.

The J gene is TRBJ1-6, the V gene TRBV27; 11 nucleotides match TRBD1. Looked up from germline, CDR1 is MNHEY and CDR2 is SMNVEV (reference sequence). Germline trimming cut 3 bases from V and 6 bases from J; bases unmatched to any gene: 4. This CDR3 region has 16 residues. This CDR3 reads CASSFGTGGGNSPLHF. The CDR3 DNA is TGTGCCAGCAGTTTCGGGACAGGGGGGGGTAATTCACCCCTCCACTTT.

The CDR3 DNA reads as TGTGCCAGCAGCCCCTTCCTAGCGGACTCCTACGAGCAGTACTTC. This encodes CASSPFLADSYEQYF. The rearrangement links TRBV3-1 (or the pseudogene TRBV3-2) to TRBJ2-7, with 7 bases fitting TRBD2. Germline trimming cut 4 bases from V and 0 bases from J; bases unmatched to any gene: 6. This CDR3 comprises 15 residues. The germline gives CDR1 LGHDT, CDR2 YNNKEL (reference sequence).

The chain links TRBV4-3 to TRBJ2-7; D remains unclear. This CDR3 is 15 amino acids long. Trimming removed 0 bases at V and 5 bases at J, with 14 bases between. Germline assignment: CDR1 LGHNA and CDR2 YSLEER. The chain's CDR3 is CASSQEIGRMDEQYF. In nucleotides, the CDR3 is TGCGCCAGCAGCCAAGAGATAGGCAGGATGGACGAGCAGTACTTC.

The V gene is TRBV15, the J gene TRBJ2-7, with D hard to call. The V end lost 5 bases, the J end lost 0 bases, and 11 bases lay between the germline ends. There are 14 residues in the CDR3. Germline CDR1 LNHNV, CDR2 YYDKDF (reference sequence). The CDR3: CATSGGTFSYEQYF. CDR3 coding DNA: TGTGCCACCAGCGGCGGAACTTTCTCCTACGAGCAGTACTTC.

The chain couples TRBV19 to TRBJ2-3; TRBD2 matches at 8 bases. Germline V gives CDR1 LNHDA, CDR2 SQIVND (reference sequence). This CDR3 spans 16 amino acids. V dropped 5 bases and J dropped 0; count of bases not matched to a gene: 7. The CDR3 DNA follows: TGTGCCAGTAGTGAGTGGCTAGCGGGTAGCACAGATACGCAGTATTTT. This translates into CASSEWLAGSTDTQYF.

This chain connects TRBV10-2 to TRBJ2-1, with D possibly being TRBD2 (5 bases). Germline values: CDR1 WSHSY, CDR2 SAAADI. This CDR3 is 13 amino acids long. Trimming took off 6 bases at V and 0 bases at J, with 6 bases between the two ends. DNA for the CDR3: TGCGCCAGCAGGGACTCCTCCTACAATGAGCAGTTCTTC. It encodes CASRDSSYNEQFF.

This rearrangement joins TRBV27 to TRBJ1-5; 7 bases match TRBD1. From germline, CDR1 is MNHEY and CDR2 SMNVEV (reference sequence). Trimming removed 5 bases from V and 7 bases from J; junction bases left unmatched: 8. This CDR3 is built from 14 residues. CDR3 loop: CASSPDRAGQPQHF. CDR3 nucleotides: TGTGCCAGCAGTCCCGACAGGGCGGGGCAGCCCCAGCATTTT.

In its sample, this clone was seen a few times. This chain connects TRBV7-2 to TRBJ1-5; TRBD1 matches 7 bases. V trimming: 1 base; J trimming: 4 bases; junction bases outside the gene matches: 7. Germline assignment: CDR1 SGHTA and CDR2 FQGNSA. The CDR3 length is 16 residues. The DNA of the CDR3 is TGTGCCAGCAGCTTAGTCAGGGGGATGGGAAATCAGCCCCAGCATTTT. Protein: CASSLVRGMGNQPQHF.

V is TRBV5-5 and J is TRBJ1-1; D gene unclear. The CDR3 has 13 amino acids. With 2 bases removed from V and 3 bases from J, the gap between germline ends came to 8 bases. CDR1 is SGHKS and CDR2 is YYEKEE in the germline V gene (reference sequence). The CDR3 sequence is CASSFSEDTEAFF. The CDR3 nucleotides are TGTGCCAGCAGCTTTTCAGAAGACACTGAAGCTTTCTTT.

Only a few counts were recorded for this clone. The V and J genes are TRBV5-1 and TRBJ1-1; D is undetermined. Germline V gives CDR1 SGHRS, CDR2 YFSETQ. V lost 7 bases to trimming and J lost 0 bases, with 13 bases between them. This CDR3 spans 14 amino acids. The CDR3 sequence: CASYLVGMNTEAFF. Here the CDR3 DNA reads TGCGCCAGCTACCTGGTCGGGATGAACACTGAAGCTTTCTTT. Full variable domain (remainder filled in from reference TRBV5-1 and TRBJ1-1): KAGVTQTPRYLIKTRGQQVTLSCSPISGHRSVSWYQQTPGQGLQFLFEYFSETQRNKGNFPGRFSGRQFSNSRSEMNVSTLELGDSALYLCASYLVGMNTEAFFGQGTRLTVV.

This clone was recorded only once. The V and J genes are TRBV7-2 and TRBJ2-7; TRBD2 agrees at 11 bases. The V gene end was trimmed by 0 bases and the J gene end by 6 bases; junction bases not matched to a gene: 13. The CDR3 extends over 18 amino acids. CDR1 is SGHTA and CDR2 is FQGNSA in the germline V gene. The CDR3 loop reads CASSLAASGGPGALEQYF. CDR3 in DNA: TGTGCCAGCAGCTTAGCTGCTAGCGGGGGGCCTGGAGCTCTCGAGCAGTACTTC.

A note on this clone: One end of the junction fails to match germline, which may point to a read error. The chain links TRBV7-7 to TRBJ2-3, with 12 bases aligning to TRBD2. This CDR3 has 18 residues. Germline CDR1 reads SSHAT; CDR2 reads FNYEAQ (reference sequence). The CDR3: CASSLYPPSGGASDTQYF. The CDR3 bases are TGTGCTAGCAGCTTATATCCCCCTAGCGGGGGGGCATCAGATACGCAGTATTTT.

The chain links TRBV21-1 to TRBJ1-6. TRBV21-1 constitutes a pseudogene. The CDR3 contains 13 residues. Here the CDR3 reads CASADSYNSPLHF. Written as DNA, the CDR3 is TGTGCCAGCGCGGACTCCTATAATTCACCCCTCCACTTT.

This chain uses TRBV5-8 with TRBJ1-2; a weak D match, TRBD1 (5 bases). Germline CDR1 SGHTS, CDR2 YDEGEE. The ends were cut back, 0 bases at V and 2 bases at J, with 5 bases in the middle. This CDR3 has 13 residues. In DNA form, the CDR3 reads TGTGCCAGCAGCTTGGCAGGGAACTATGGCTACACCTTC. Translation gives CASSLAGNYGYTF.

The sample holds a few counts of this clone. The chain uses TRBV9 and TRBJ1-2, with TRBD1 matching over 7 bases. The germline V gene has CDR1 SGDLS and CDR2 YYNGEE. This CDR3 is built from 16 residues. Trimming at V came to 3 bases and at J to 1 base, leaving 9 bases not matched to a gene. CDR3 in amino acids: CASSAGRDRNNYGYTF. The CDR3 DNA follows: TGTGCCAGCAGCGCCGGCCGGGACAGAAATAACTATGGCTACACCTTC.